This T cell receptor (beta chain) was obtained from a study of blood T cell repertoires in COVID-19. Looking at the study overall: T cells, B-cell-depleted T cells, or PBMCs provided the cDNA or gDNA that served as material.

Germline V gene sequence: CDR1 GTSNPN, CDR2 SVGIG (reference sequence). V was cut by 0 bases and J by 3 bases, with 8 bases left in between. This CDR3 has 13 amino acids. Libraries were prepared by immunoSEQ multiplex PCR; TCRdb keeps only in-frame clonotypes and omits some of them. The sample has around 450,000 clones, more than 85% seen once. The sample consisted of peripheral blood. The chain recombines TRBV30 with TRBJ1-1; D call uncertain. The receptor was derived from a woman between 25 and 40 years old with acute or convalescent COVID-19. The CDR3 DNA reads TGTGCCTGGAGTGTAGACGGAGACACTGAAGCTTTCTTT. Its translation: CAWSVDGDTEAFF.